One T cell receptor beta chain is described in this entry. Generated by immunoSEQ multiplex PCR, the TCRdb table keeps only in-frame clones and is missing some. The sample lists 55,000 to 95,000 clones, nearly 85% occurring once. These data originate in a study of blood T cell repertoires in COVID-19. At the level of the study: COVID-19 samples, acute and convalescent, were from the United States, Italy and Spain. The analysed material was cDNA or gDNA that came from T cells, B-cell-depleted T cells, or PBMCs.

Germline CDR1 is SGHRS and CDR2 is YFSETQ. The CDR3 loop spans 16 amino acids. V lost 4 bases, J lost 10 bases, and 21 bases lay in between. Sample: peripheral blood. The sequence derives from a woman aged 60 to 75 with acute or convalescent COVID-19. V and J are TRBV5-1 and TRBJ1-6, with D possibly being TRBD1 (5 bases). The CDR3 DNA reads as TGCGCCAGCAGCCTTACTACCTTAGGGGAGGGCTCACCCCTCCACTTT. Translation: CASSLTTLGEGSPLHF.